One sample yielded the 18 T cell receptor beta chains listed below, sequenced in a study of cytomegalovirus exposure and HLA in healthy donors. PCR involved 60 Vbeta and 13 Jbeta primers. Some clones are missing from TCRdb's copy, which holds only in-frame ones; the method was immunoSEQ multiplex PCR. The table includes 150,000 or so clones, about 70% detected once. The sequencing input was PBMCs. The receptors were gathered from a man aged 25-45 years in good health and CMV-seropositive.

This chain links TRBV10-3 with TRBJ2-7; D gene uncertain. Trimming removed 10 bases at V and 5 bases at J, with 18 bases between. Germline CDR1 reads ENHRY; CDR2 reads SYGVKD. This CDR3 has 13 residues. The DNA of the CDR3 is TGTGCCACCACCTCGAAGGCGGCCCACGAGCAGTACTTC. It codes for CATTSKAAHEQYF.

This clone occurred once. The rearrangement uses TRBV7-2 and TRBJ2-4; D is uncertain. Germline CDR1 and CDR2: SGHTA and FQGNSA. Trimming pared 5 bases from V and 4 bases from J, leaving 6 bases between. This CDR3 is 12 amino acids long. CDR3 bases: TGTGCCAGCAGCCCACAAAAAAACATTCAGTACTTC. This translates into CASSPQKNIQYF.

Written as DNA, the CDR3 is TGTGCCAGCAGTTCCGTCGGGGGAGGGAGGACGGAAAAACTGTTTTTT. Translation gives CASSSVGGGRTEKLFF. This chain uses TRBV28 with TRBJ1-4; tentatively, D is TRBD1 (5 bases). Trimming pared 4 bases from V and 8 bases from J, leaving 20 bases between. The CDR3 is 16 amino acids. Germline V gene data show CDR1 as MDHEN and CDR2 as SYDVKM.

This chain uses TRBV4-1 with TRBJ1-2; the match to TRBD1 covers 11 bases. Trimming cost V 1 base and J 8 bases; bases outside gene matches: 12. CDR3 length equals 17 residues. Germline V gene data show CDR1 as MGHRA and CDR2 as YSYEKL. CDR3 residues: CASSQVPGQGAVKGYTF. In DNA form, the CDR3 reads TGCGCCAGCAGCCAAGTTCCCGGACAGGGGGCGGTTAAGGGCTACACCTTC.

The gene calls are TRBV10-3 and TRBJ2-5; 9 bases agree with TRBD2. The CDR3 spans 13 residues. After removal of 9 bases from V and 1 base from J, the junction contained 3 bases not matched to a gene. CDR1 and CDR2 (germline): ENHRY, SYGVKD. CDR3 coding DNA: TGTGCCATTAAGCGGGAGGCCCAAGAGACCCAGTACTTC. Translation gives CAIKREAQETQYF.

This chain links TRBV4-1 with TRBJ1-1, with unresolved D. The length of the CDR3 is 15 residues. The germline gives CDR1 MGHRA, CDR2 YSYEKL. V was trimmed by 0 bases and J by 7 bases, leaving 15 bases between them. CDR3 in DNA: TGCGCCAGCAGCCAAGAAGAATATGATATAGATGAAGCTTTCTTT. This encodes CASSQEEYDIDEAFF.

This clone was detected only once. This chain connects TRBV6-5 to TRBJ1-5; D unresolved. Germline assignment: CDR1 MNHEY and CDR2 SVGAGI. The CDR3 runs 15 residues. V was trimmed by 5 bases and J by 6 bases, leaving 17 bases between them. The CDR3 bases are TGTGCCAGCAGTAAGGACGCCGATGCGGGTCAGCCCCAGCATTTT. Residues: CASSKDADAGQPQHF.

CDR3 sequence reads: CASSRDSAGETQYF. The CDR3 region has the DNA TGTGCCAGCAGTCGGGACTCCGCTGGCGAGACCCAGTACTTC. The chain links TRBV2 to TRBJ2-5; D possibly corresponds to TRBD2 (6 bases). The V end was cut by 5 bases, the J end by 5 bases, with 15 bases between. Germline V CDR1 and CDR2: SNHLY, FYNNEI. There are 14 residues in the CDR3.

This clone was counted only a few times. The chain recombines TRBV10-1 with TRBJ2-1; 14 bases are shared with TRBD2. V gave up 0 bases and J gave up 10 bases; unmatched junction bases: 5. Germline CDR1 is WNHNN and CDR2 is SYGVQD (reference sequence). The CDR3 covers 16 residues. CDR3 region: CASSESGTSGSREQFF. The CDR3 DNA sequence: TGCGCCAGCAGTGAGTCCGGGACTAGCGGGAGTAGAGAGCAGTTCTTC.

CDR3 sequence (DNA): TGTGCCAGTAGTCCTGGAGCGGGAAAAGAGACCCAGTACTTC. Amino acid sequence: CASSPGAGKETQYF. The J gene is TRBJ2-5, the V gene TRBV19, with TRBD2 matching 7 bases. This CDR3 spans 14 amino acids. Germline V gene data show CDR1 as LNHDA and CDR2 as SQIVND (reference sequence). Trimming took 5 bases from V and 3 from J; bases not matched to a gene: 6.

J is TRBJ2-3 and V is TRBV10-3, with 11 bases fitting TRBD2. From germline, CDR1 is ENHRY and CDR2 SYGVKD. Trimming removed 6 bases from V and 5 bases from J; junction bases left unmatched: 7. The CDR3 covers 15 residues. The CDR3: CAISVTSGSGDTQYF. The CDR3 DNA reads TGTGCCATCAGCGTTACTAGCGGGAGCGGAGATACGCAGTATTTT.

The chain is built from TRBV4-2 and TRBJ2-2, with 14 positions matching TRBD2. CDR1 LGHNA and CDR2 YNFKEQ come from the germline V gene. This CDR3 has 17 amino acids. The junction had 7 bases not matched to a gene; V was cut back by 4 bases and J by 6 bases. Here the CDR3 DNA reads TGTGCCAGCAGCCGTGGACTAGCGGGAGGAGTGGCCGGGGAGCTGTTTTTT. It translates to CASSRGLAGGVAGELFF.

The V and J genes are TRBV5-1 and TRBJ2-1; TRBD2 matches at 12 bases. The CDR3 spans 14 residues. Trimming cost V 4 bases and J 9 bases; bases outside gene matches: 5. Germline V gene lookup returns CDR1 SGHRS and CDR2 YFSETQ. The CDR3: CASSPRLAGAEQFF. The DNA of the CDR3 is TGCGCCAGCAGCCCCCGACTAGCGGGAGCTGAGCAGTTCTTC.

This sequence joins TRBV7-6 and TRBJ2-5; TRBD2 matches 8 bases. The CDR3 spans 16 residues. Germline V CDR1 and CDR2: SGHVS, FNYEAQ. The trim removed 5 bases at V and 7 bases at J, leaving 15 bases unmatched. The CDR3 bases are TGTGCCAGCAGCCGACGAGGGGCGGGAGGCCTGGGGACCCAGTACTTC. It yields the protein CASSRRGAGGLGTQYF.

The chain employs TRBV7-6 and TRBJ2-1, with TRBD2 matching 8 bases. The CDR3 has 18 residues. The germline V gene has CDR1 SGHVS and CDR2 FNYEAQ. V was pared by 3 bases and J by 6 bases, with 16 bases of the junction left unmatched. The CDR3 DNA reads TGTGCCAGCAGCTTCCCGGCGGGGGGTGGAATTGGAGGCAATGAGCAGTTCTTC. Its translation: CASSFPAGGGIGGNEQFF.

The rearrangement uses TRBV7-2 and TRBJ1-4, with TRBD1 identical over 9 bases. Germline lookup yields CDR1 SGHTA and CDR2 FQGNSA. The CDR3 runs 16 residues. The V segment lost 7 bases and the J segment 8 bases; nucleotides outside the gene matches: 14. CDR3 DNA: TGTGCCAGCACCCTAGGGGCGGGGACAGGGAGGGAAAAACTGTTTTTT. Amino acid sequence: CASTLGAGTGREKLFF.

V is TRBV28 and J is TRBJ2-1, with 8 bases aligning to TRBD2. The CDR3 sequence is 15 residues long. V shed 6 bases and J 5 bases; nucleotides not matched to a gene: 9. Germline V gene data show CDR1 as MDHEN and CDR2 as SYDVKM. The CDR3 DNA reads TGTGCCAGCAGGGAACCGGGACTAGACGACAATGAGCAGTTCTTC. Its protein is CASREPGLDDNEQFF.

This clone was found a few times. V is TRBV30 and J is TRBJ2-5, with D unclear. Germline V CDR1 and CDR2: GTSNPN, SVGIG (reference sequence). The CDR3 has 11 amino acids. The V and J ends lost 0 bases and 5 bases respectively, with 4 bases between them. In DNA, the CDR3 is TGTGCCTGGAGTGTACGGGAGACCCAGTACTTC. Its protein is CAWSVRETQYF.